What follows describes a single TCR beta chain. Only a few counts were recorded for this clonotype. No cognate antigen has been identified for it. Base qualities are not provided; no much larger clone lies one nucleotide away. This sample is part of a study of post-analysis software for immune sequencing data (dated by TCRdb to about 2015). About the full investigation: Disease courses on record covered relapsing-remitting, secondary progressive and progressive-relapsing multiple sclerosis, though some patients had no subtype annotation. A subset of samples was prepared in parallel using single-end sample barcoding, then pooled and co-amplified after Illumina adapter ligation. The patient repertoires were set against 11 previously published healthy control repertoires from donors whose ages ranged from roughly 6 to 27 years.

The CDR3 runs 14 amino acids, cysteine and phenylalanine included. Just CDR3 DNA is preserved here, 42 bases in frame from base 1. Between the V and J ends, shortened by 3 bases and 0 bases respectively, the junction contains 6 bases. To demonstrate the VDJtools post-analysis software, TCR beta repertoires were profiled from the peripheral blood of 10 to 15 young patients with multiple sclerosis. Multiple sclerosis patients were children and adolescents aged 6 to 15 years. Results the study describes overall, beyond this receptor: The control group was slightly older than the multiple sclerosis patient group. Direct clustering with F measure showed strong co-clustering of samples prepared in the same batch, prompting a batch-effect correction. Compared with controls, multiple sclerosis patients had significantly lower normalized Chao1 diversity, a finding suggesting substantial peripheral T-cell clonal expansion. Significantly higher frequencies in patients than in controls were found for roughly 5 TRBV segments, including TRBV5-6, TRBV5-1 and TRBV20-1.

The library came from PCR. Instrument used: Illumina HiSeq 2500. To reduce PCR and sequencing biases, unique molecular identifiers were incorporated into the TCR beta cDNA libraries. Per 1 to 10 million input T cells, approximately 500,000 cDNA molecules were obtained, such that each molecule approximated one T cell. Patient libraries were prepared and sequenced with the same protocol used for the earlier healthy control dataset. Within a given batch, samples were prepared together, multiplexed and sequenced on the same HiSeq lane. On the study's bioinformatics: Raw barcoded reads were processed with MIGEC, discarding single-read molecular identifier groups before consensus assembly and CDR3 extraction. Clonotype tables were post-analysed with VDJtools, and diversity was normalized by down-sampling all datasets to the smallest sample size. Repertoire overlap clustering matched CDR3 amino acid but not nucleotide sequences to correct batch-related cross-sample contamination. Using fastp at Q25 and MiXCR, TCRdb reprocessed the public reads and kept productive beta chains. Every CDR3 protein is listed once, alongside the most common genes and DNA of its rows. The V and J calls, along with clone size, are taken from TCRdb and not from the paper's own processing. This sample gives approximately 260,000 distinct CDR3 sequences in total; 30% to 45% of them show up just once. The biggest ten clones account for 4.5% to 5.5% of the sample.

This chain is built from TRBV12-3 or TRBV12-4 and TRBJ1-3, with the D gene call left open. The material sequenced was blood. This clonotype was obtained from a girl under 18 with multiple sclerosis. The nucleotide sequence reads TGTGCCAGCAGTTTCGCAGCCTCTGGAAACACCATATATTTT. Translated, this gives CASSFAASGNTIYF.